This T cell receptor beta chain is from a study of regulatory T cells in long-lasting Graves disease. This clonotype was observed a handful of times. Time point described: newly diagnosed GD, antithyroid drugs for less than 3 months. Extracted RNA from PBMCs served as the source of the TCR library. Trimming took 2 bases from V and 5 from J, leaving 11 bases between them. The CDR3 sequence is 14 residues long. Looked up from germline, CDR1 is KGHSH and CDR2 is LQKENI. Investigators prepared the TCR beta libraries by applying iRepertoire HTBI primers and Arm-PCR of CDR3 regions. One entry per CDR3 protein, called by TCRdb with MiXCR from the multiplex PCR reads. The sample has 620,000 or so distinct CDR3 sequences, less than 20% seen once. This sample also appeared in a second study, on T cells in Graves' hyperthyroidism and ophthalmopathy. This second study says: Diagnosis relied on clinical symptoms, serum thyroxine and TRAb, thyroid ultrasound and orbital computed tomography.

The sequencing here drew on peripheral blood mononuclear cells (PBMCs), taken at new diagnosis, from a patient treated with antithyroid drugs. The chain recombines TRBV18 with TRBJ2-3, with D maybe TRBD1 (5 bases). This receptor was identified in a woman in her thirties with Graves disease. DNA of the CDR3: TGTGCCAGCTCACCAGGGGCCGTCCGAGATACGCAGTATTTT. Its protein is CASSPGAVRDTQYF. The whole variable domain, filled in from reference TRBV18 and TRBJ2-3, reads NAGVMQNPRHLVRRRGQEARLRCSPMKGHSHVYWYRQLPEEGLKFMVYLQKENIIDESGMPKERFSAEFPKEGPSILRIQQVVRGDSAAYFCASSPGAVRDTQYFGPGTRLTVL.